The sequence of this TCR beta chain was determined in a study of human T cells and chemical hapten exposure. The time point denotes: patch test 1, 2 weeks after DPC sensitization. Treatment of the sample: therapeutic diphenylcyclopropenone sensitization with weekly scalp DPC. The study, taken as a whole, reports: Patch test scores rose with PT1 expanded TCR counts, a positive correlation.

The junction had 12 bases not matched to a gene; V was cut back by 3 bases and J by 3 bases. CDR1 is LNHNV and CDR2 is YYDKDF in the germline V gene (reference sequence). The CDR3 sequence is 18 residues long. This clonotype occurred many times. Antigen: not known. Single cDNA molecules in the library carried unique molecular identifiers attached during preparation. TCRdb ran MiXCR on the RACE reads and lists one entry per CDR3 protein. The table includes about 340,000 distinct CDR3 sequences, roughly 6.9% detected once. Sequencing used whole blood, obtained in connection with sensitization to the hapten diphenylcyclopropenone (DPC). This clonotype was obtained from a woman under 30 with alopecia areata. Some clones in this sample may be carry-over from other donors' samples. The rearrangement links TRBV15 to TRBJ2-5, with 11 bases lining up with TRBD2. In DNA, the CDR3 is TGTGCCACCAGCAGGGGAACCCATAGCGGGGGGGCCGAAGAGACCCAGTACTTC. It translates to CATSRGTHSGGAEETQYF.